The sequence of this TCR beta chain was determined in a study of cytomegalovirus exposure and HLA in healthy donors. Study results and caveats: A later analysis reported that several of the most significant clusters appeared to be linked to common viral pathogens, among them Epstein-Barr virus. Sequencing depth roughly uniform across donors was assumed in presence/absence analyses.

As concerns this clone: Its cognate antigen is unknown.

Germline CDR1 reads MGHRA; CDR2 reads YSYEKL. Trimming took 4 bases from V and 7 from J; bases not matched to a gene: 12. The CDR3 totals 17 residues. The PCR ran on 60 Vbeta and 13 Jbeta primers. Profiling relied on immunoSEQ multiplex PCR, and the TCRdb table lists in-frame clones only, not all of them. The table has roughly 170,000 clones, around 84% seen once. Sequenced input: PBMCs. The receptor comes from a girl aged 2-10 years in good health and CMV-seropositive. This chain connects TRBV4-1 to TRBJ2-2, with 10 nucleotides matching TRBD2. The chain's CDR3 is CASSLGLAIRRGGELFF. The CDR3 DNA is TGCGCCAGCAGCCTGGGACTAGCGATACGACGAGGCGGGGAGCTGTTTTTT.